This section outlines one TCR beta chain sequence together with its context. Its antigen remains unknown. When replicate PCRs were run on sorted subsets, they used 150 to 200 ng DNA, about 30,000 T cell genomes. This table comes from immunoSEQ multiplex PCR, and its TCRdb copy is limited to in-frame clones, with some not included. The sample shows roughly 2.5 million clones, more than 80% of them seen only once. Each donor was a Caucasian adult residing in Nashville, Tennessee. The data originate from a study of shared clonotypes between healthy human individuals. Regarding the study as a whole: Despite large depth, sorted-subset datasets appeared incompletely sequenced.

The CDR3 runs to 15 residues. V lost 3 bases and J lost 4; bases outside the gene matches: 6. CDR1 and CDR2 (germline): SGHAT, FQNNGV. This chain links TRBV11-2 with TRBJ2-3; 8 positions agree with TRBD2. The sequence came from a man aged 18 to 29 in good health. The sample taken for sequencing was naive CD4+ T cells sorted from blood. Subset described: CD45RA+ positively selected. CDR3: CASSLGGLVADTQYF. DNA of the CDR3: TGTGCCAGCAGCTTGGGGGGACTAGTTGCAGATACGCAGTATTTT.